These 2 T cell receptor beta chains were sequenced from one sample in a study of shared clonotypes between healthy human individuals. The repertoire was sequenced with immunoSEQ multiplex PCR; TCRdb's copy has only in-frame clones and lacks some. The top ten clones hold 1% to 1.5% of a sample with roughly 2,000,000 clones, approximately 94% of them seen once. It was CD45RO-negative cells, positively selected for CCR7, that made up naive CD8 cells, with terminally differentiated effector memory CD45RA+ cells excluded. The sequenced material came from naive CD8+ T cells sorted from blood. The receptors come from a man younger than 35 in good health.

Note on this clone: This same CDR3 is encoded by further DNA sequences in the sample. The CDR3 reads CASSPPSSYEQYF. In nucleotides, the CDR3 is TGTGCCAGCAGCCCCCCTAGCTCCTACGAGCAGTACTTC. The chain carries TRBV13 and TRBJ2-7; D gene uncertain. The CDR3 loop spans 13 amino acids. Deletions cut 5 bases from V and 0 bases from J, with 8 bases between. Germline V gene lookup returns CDR1 PRHDT and CDR2 FYEKMQ (reference sequence).

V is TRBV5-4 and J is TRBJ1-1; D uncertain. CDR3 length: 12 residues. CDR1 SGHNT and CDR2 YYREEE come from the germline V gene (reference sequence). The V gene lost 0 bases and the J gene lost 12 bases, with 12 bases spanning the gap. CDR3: CASSLGSLVTFF. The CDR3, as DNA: TGTGCCAGCAGCTTGGGGTCCCTGGTTACTTTCTTT.